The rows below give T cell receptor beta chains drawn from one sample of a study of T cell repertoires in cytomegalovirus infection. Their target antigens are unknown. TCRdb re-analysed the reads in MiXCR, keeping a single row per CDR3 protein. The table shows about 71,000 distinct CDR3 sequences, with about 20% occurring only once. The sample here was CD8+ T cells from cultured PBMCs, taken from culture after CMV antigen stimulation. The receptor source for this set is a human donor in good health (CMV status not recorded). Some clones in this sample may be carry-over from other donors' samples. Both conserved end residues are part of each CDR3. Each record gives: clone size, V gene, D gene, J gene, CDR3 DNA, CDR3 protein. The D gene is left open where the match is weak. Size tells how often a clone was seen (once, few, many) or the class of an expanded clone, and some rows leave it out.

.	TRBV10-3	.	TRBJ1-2	TGTGCCATCAGCTACAGGGAGAGGGGATATGGCTACACCTTC	CAISYRERGYGYTF
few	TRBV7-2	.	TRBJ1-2	TGTGCCAGCAGCAATTACAGGGCGGTCCCTTATGGCTACACCTTC	CASSNYRAVPYGYTF
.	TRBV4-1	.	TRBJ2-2	TGCGCCAGCAGCCAAGGACACACCGGGGAGCTGTTTTTT	CASSQGHTGELFF
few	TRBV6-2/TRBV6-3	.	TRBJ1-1	TGTGCCAGCAGATATCAGATGAACACTGAAGCTTTCTTT	CASRYQMNTEAFF
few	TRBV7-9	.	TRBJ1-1	TGTGCCAGCAGCCCCAGTTCCCCGGGACGGAGGGGAACTGAAGCTTTCTTT	CASSPSSPGRRGTEAFF
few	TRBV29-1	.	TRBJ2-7	TGCAGCGTTCGACGGGGGAACGAGCAGTACTTC	CSVRRGNEQYF
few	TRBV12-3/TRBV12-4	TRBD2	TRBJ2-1	TGTGCCAGCAGTTTACTGGCGGGGGAGCCTTACAATGAGCAGTTCTTC	CASSLLAGEPYNEQFF
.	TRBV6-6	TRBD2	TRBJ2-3	TGTGCCACGGGACTAGCGGGGGGGCTCACAGATACGCAGTATTTT	CATGLAGGLTDTQYF
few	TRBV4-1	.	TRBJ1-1	TGCGCCAGCAGCCAAACGGACGGAGCGAACACTGAAGCTTTCTTT	CASSQTDGANTEAFF
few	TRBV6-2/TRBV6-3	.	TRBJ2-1	TGTGCCAGCAGCCAACCTCGAGAGCAGTTCTTC	CASSQPREQFF
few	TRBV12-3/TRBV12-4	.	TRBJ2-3	TGTGCCAGCAGTTTAGGGGACTCCCCGACAGATACGCAGTATTTT	CASSLGDSPTDTQYF
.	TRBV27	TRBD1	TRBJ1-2	TGTGCCAGCAGTTTGGACAGGCGACCTAACTATGGCTACACCTTC	CASSLDRRPNYGYTF
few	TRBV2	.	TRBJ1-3	TGTGCCAGCAGTGAGGGTGGGTTCTCTGGAAACACCATATATTTT	CASSEGGFSGNTIYF
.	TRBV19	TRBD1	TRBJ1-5	TGTGCCAGCAGGACAGGGGGCATGTTAGGCAATCAGCCCCAGCATTTT	CASRTGGMLGNQPQHF
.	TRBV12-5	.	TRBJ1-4	TGTGCTAGTGACTCCACAGGGCTTAATGAAAAACTGTTTTTT	CASDSTGLNEKLFF
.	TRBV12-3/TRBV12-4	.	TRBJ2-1	TGTGCCAGCAGTTTAGCGACTCCGCCTATGAATGAGCAGTTCTTC	CASSLATPPMNEQFF
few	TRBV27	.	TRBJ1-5	TGTGCCAGCAGTTTAGTCGGGGGCAATCAGCCCCAGCATTTT	CASSLVGGNQPQHF
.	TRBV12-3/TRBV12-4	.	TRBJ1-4	TGTGCCAGCAGCCTGACCCTCGCAGGGGAACTGTTTTTT	CASSLTLAGELFF
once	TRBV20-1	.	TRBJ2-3	TGCAGTGCTTTTAGGGTGGGCACAGATACGCAGTATTTT	CSAFRVGTDTQYF
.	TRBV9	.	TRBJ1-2	TGTGCCAGCAGCGTACAGGGTGGCTATGGCTACACCTTC	CASSVQGGYGYTF
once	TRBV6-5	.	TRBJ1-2	TGTGCCAGCAGTTACTCAAGGGGGAATAGCTATGGCTACACCTTC	CASSYSRGNSYGYTF
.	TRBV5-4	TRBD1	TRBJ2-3	TGTGCCAGCAGCTTGGGGCAGGGGGCTAGCACAGATACGCAGTATTTT	CASSLGQGASTDTQYF
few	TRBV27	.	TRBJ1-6	TGTGCCAGCAGTTTGTATAGCTCCTATAATTCACCCCTCCACTTT	CASSLYSSYNSPLHF
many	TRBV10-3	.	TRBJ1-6	TGTGCCATCAGTGAGTCGAGGCCAGGGGATTCACCCCTCCACTTT	CAISESRPGDSPLHF
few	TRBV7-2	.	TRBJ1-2	TGTGCCAGCAGTCGTTTCGGACTTTCGGGAGGCTACACCTTC	CASSRFGLSGGYTF
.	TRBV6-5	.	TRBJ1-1	TGTGCCAGCAGTCGCCAGGGGTTAGACGCTGAAGCTTTCTTT	CASSRQGLDAEAFF
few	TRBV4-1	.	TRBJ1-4	TGCGCCAGCAGCCAACGGACAGTGGAGGGTGAAAAACTGTTTTTT	CASSQRTVEGEKLFF
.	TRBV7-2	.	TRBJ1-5	TGTGCCAGCAGCTTAAATCAAAGGATTAGCAATCAGCCCCAGCATTTT	CASSLNQRISNQPQHF
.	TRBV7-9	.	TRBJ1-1	TGTGCCAGCAGCCCTTTGGGTAACACTGAAGCTTTCTTT	CASSPLGNTEAFF
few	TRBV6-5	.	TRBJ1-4	TGTGCCAGCAGTTACACAGGCAGTAATGAAAAACTGTTTTTT	CASSYTGSNEKLFF
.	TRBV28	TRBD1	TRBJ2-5	TGTGCCAGCAGTTCGGGATATGACAGGGACCAAGAGACCCAGTACTTC	CASSSGYDRDQETQYF
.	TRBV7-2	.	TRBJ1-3	TGTGCCAGCAGCTTACGTTTAGACTTCTCTGGAAACACCATATATTTT	CASSLRLDFSGNTIYF
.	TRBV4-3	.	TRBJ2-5	TGCGCCAGCAGCCAAGTTCTTGAAGAGACCCAGTACTTC	CASSQVLEETQYF
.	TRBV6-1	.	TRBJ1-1	TGTGCCAGCAGTGAGGGAAACACTGAAGCTTTCTTT	CASSEGNTEAFF
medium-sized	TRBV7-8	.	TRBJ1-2	TGTGCCAGCAGCTCACTGGACGCCTCCTCGGGAGGCTACACCTTC	CASSSLDASSGGYTF
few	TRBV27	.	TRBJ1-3	TGTGCCAGCAGTTTATCGGGGACCCCGGGAGACACCATATATTTT	CASSLSGTPGDTIYF
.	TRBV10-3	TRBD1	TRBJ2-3	TGTGCCATCAACCGGGACAGGGGGCAAGATACGCAGTATTTT	CAINRDRGQDTQYF
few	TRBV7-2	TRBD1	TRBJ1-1	TGTGCCAGCAGCCCCCGGGACAGACAGAACACTGAAGCTTTCTTT	CASSPRDRQNTEAFF
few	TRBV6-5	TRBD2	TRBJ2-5	TGTGCCAGCACCTATAGCGGGGGAGAGACCCAGTACTTC	CASTYSGGETQYF
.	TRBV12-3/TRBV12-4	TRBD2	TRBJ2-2	TGTGCCAGCAGTCCCTTGAGCGGGGTAAACACCGGGGAGCTGTTTTTT	CASSPLSGVNTGELFF
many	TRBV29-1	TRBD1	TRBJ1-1	TGCAGCGTCCCGACAGGGAATACGAACACTGAAGCTTTCTTT	CSVPTGNTNTEAFF
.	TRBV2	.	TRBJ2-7	TGTGCCAGCATGACCCAGTACTACGAGCAGTACTTC	CASMTQYYEQYF
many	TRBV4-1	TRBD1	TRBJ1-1	TGCGCCAGCAGCCAAGAGGGACAGAGAGAAGCTTTCTTT	CASSQEGQREAFF